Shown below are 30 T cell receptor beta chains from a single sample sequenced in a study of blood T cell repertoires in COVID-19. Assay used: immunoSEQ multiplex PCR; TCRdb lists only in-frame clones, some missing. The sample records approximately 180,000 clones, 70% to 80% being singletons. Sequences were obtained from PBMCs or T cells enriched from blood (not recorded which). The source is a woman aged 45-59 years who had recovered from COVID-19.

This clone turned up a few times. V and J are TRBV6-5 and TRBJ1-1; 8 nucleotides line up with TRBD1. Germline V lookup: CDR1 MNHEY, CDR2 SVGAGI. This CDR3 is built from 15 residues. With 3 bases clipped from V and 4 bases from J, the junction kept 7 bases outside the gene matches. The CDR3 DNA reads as TGTGCCAGCAGTTATTCTTCAGGGACAGGCACTGAAGCTTTCTTT. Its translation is CASSYSSGTGTEAFF.

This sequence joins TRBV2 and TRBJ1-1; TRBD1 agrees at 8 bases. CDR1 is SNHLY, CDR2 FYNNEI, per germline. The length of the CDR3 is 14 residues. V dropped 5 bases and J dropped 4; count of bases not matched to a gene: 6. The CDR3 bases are TGTGCCAGCAGTAAACAGGGGGGGGGCACTGAAGCTTTCTTT. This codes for CASSKQGGGTEAFF.

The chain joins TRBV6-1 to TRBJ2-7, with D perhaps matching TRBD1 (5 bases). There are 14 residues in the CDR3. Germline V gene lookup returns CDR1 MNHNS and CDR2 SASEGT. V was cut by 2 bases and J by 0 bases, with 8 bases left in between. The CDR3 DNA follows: TGTGCCAGCAGTGAATTACAGGTCTCCTACGAGCAGTACTTC. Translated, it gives CASSELQVSYEQYF.

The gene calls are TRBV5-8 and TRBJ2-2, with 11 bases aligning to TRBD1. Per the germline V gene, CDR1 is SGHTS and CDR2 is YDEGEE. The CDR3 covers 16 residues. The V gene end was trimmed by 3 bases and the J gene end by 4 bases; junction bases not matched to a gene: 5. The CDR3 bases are TGTGCCAGCAGCTCCGGGACAGGGGGGGGCACCGGGGAGCTGTTTTTT. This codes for CASSSGTGGGTGELFF.

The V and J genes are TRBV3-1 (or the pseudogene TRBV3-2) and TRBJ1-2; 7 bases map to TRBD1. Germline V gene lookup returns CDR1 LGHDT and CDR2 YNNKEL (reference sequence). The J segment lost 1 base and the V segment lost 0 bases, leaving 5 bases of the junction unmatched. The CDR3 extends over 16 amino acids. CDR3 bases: TGTGCCAGCAGCCAAGAAGGGGGCAGGAGTAACTATGGCTACACCTTC. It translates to CASSQEGGRSNYGYTF.

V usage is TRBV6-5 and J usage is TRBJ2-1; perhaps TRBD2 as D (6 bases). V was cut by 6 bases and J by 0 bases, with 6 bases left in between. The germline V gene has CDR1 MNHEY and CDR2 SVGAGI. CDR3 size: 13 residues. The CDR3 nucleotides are TGTGCCAGCAGCGGGAGCTCCTACAATGAGCAGTTCTTC. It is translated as CASSGSSYNEQFF.

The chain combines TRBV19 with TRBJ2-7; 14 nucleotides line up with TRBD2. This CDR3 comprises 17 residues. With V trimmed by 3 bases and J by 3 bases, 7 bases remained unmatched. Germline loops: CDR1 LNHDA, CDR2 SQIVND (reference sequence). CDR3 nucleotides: TGTGCCAGTAGTATGGAACATGGGACTAGCGGGAGCTACGAGCAGTACTTC. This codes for CASSMEHGTSGSYEQYF.

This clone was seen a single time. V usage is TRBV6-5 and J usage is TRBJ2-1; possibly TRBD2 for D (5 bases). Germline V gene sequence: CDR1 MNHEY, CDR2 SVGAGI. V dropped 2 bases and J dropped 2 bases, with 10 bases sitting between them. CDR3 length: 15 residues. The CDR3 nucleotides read TGTGCCAGCAGTTACGTAGCGCGTCCCTACAATGAGCAGTTCTTC. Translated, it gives CASSYVARPYNEQFF.

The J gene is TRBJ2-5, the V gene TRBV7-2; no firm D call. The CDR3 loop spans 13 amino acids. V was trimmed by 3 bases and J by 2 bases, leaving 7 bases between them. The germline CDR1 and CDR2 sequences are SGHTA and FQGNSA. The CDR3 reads CASSFSPQETQYF. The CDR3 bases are TGTGCCAGCAGCTTCTCCCCTCAAGAGACCCAGTACTTC.

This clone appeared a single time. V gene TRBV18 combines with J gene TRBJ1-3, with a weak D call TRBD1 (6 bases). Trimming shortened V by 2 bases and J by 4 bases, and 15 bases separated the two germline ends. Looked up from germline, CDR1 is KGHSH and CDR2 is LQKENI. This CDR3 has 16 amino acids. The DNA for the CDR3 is TGTGCCAGCTCACCAACCCTGGGGGCTTCAGGAAACACCATATATTTT. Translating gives CASSPTLGASGNTIYF. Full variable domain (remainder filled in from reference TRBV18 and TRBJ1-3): NAGVMQNPRHLVRRRGQEARLRCSPMKGHSHVYWYRQLPEEGLKFMVYLQKENIIDESGMPKERFSAEFPKEGPSILRIQQVVRGDSAAYFCASSPTLGASGNTIYFGEGSWLTVV.

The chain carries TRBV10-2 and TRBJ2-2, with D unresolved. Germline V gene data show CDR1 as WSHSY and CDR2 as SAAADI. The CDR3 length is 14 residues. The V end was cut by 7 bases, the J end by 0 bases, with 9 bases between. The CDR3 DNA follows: TGCGCCAGCAAAGACAACTCGAACACCGGGGAGCTGTTTTTT. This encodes CASKDNSNTGELFF.

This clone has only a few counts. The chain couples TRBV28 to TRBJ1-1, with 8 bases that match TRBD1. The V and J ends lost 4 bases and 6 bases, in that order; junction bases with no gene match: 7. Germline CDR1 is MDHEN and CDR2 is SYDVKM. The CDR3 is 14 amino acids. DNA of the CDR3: TGTGCCAGCAGTTCCCCCCAGGGGGCGGCTGAAGCTTTCTTT. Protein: CASSSPQGAAEAFF.

DNA of the CDR3: TGTGCCAGCTCACGGGCGGGAGCAGATGACGAGCAGTACTTC. As protein: CASSRAGADDEQYF. The chain couples TRBV18 to TRBJ2-7; TRBD2 matches at 7 bases. Unmatched junction bases numbered 8, after V lost 4 bases and J lost 5 bases. CDR3 length: 14 amino acids. The V gene's germline CDR1 is KGHSH and CDR2 LQKENI.

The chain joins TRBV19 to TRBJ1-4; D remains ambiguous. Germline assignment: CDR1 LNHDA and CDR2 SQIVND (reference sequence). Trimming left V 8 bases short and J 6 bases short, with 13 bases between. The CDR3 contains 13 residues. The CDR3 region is CASRPGRDEKLFF. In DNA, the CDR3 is TGTGCCAGTCGACCGGGAAGAGATGAAAAACTGTTTTTT.

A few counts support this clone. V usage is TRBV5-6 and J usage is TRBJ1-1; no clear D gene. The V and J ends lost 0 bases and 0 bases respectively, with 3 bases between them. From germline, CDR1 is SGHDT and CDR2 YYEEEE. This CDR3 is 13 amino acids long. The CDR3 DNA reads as TGTGCCAGCAGCTTGGTTATGAACACTGAAGCTTTCTTT. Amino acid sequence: CASSLVMNTEAFF.

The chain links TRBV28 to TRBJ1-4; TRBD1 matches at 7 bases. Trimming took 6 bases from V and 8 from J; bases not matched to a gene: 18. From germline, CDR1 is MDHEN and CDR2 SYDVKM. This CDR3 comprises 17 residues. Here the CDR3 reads CASRGLGQGVSGEKLFF. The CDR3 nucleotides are TGTGCCAGCAGGGGGCTCGGGCAGGGGGTATCGGGAGAAAAACTGTTTTTT.

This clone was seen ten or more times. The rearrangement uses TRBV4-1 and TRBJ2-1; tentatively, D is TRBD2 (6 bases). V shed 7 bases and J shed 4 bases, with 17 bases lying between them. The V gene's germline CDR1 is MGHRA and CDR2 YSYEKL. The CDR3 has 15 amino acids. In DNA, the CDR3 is TGCGCCAGCAATAGAGGCGGGACCAGTTACAATGAGCAGTTCTTC. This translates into CASNRGGTSYNEQFF.

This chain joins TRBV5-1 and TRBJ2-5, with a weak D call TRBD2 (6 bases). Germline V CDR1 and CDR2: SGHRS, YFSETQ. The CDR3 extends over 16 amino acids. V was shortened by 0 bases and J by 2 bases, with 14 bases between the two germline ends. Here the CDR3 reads CASSLDVEGAQETQYF. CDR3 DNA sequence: TGCGCCAGCAGCTTGGATGTGGAGGGCGCTCAAGAGACCCAGTACTTC.

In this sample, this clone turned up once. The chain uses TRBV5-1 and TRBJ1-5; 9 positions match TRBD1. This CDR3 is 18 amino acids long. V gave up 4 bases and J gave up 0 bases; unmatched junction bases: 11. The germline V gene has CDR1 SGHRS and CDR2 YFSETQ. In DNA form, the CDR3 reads TGCGCCAGCAGCGTGGGGCCGGGACAGGGCCCTAGCAATCAGCCCCAGCATTTT. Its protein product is CASSVGPGQGPSNQPQHF.

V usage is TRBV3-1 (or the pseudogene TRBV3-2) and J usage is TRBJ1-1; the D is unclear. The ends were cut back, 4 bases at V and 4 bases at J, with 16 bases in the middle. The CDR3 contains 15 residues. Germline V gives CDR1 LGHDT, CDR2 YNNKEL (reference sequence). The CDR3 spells CASSRGNQASTEAFF. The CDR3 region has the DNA TGTGCCAGCAGCCGCGGGAATCAGGCCTCCACTGAAGCTTTCTTT.

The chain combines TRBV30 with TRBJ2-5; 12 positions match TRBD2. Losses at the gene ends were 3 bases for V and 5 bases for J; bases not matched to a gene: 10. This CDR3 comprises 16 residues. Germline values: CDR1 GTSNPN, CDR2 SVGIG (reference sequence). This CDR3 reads CAWSLRLAGEGETQYF. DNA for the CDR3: TGTGCCTGGAGCCTTAGACTAGCGGGAGAGGGCGAGACCCAGTACTTC.

CDR3 DNA: TGTGCCAGCAGCCCAACTGACAGTTCCCAAGAGACCCAGTACTTC. Translated, it gives CASSPTDSSQETQYF. The chain has TRBV11-2 and TRBJ2-5; tentative D call: TRBD1 (5 bases). The CDR3 is 15 amino acids. Deletions cut 5 bases from V and 1 base from J, with 14 bases between. CDR1 SGHAT and CDR2 FQNNGV come from the germline V gene.

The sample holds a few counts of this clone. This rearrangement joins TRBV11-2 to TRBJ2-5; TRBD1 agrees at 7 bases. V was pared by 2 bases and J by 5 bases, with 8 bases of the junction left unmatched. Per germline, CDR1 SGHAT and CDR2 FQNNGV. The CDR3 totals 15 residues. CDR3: CASSLLVGGFETQYF. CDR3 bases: TGTGCCAGCAGCTTATTAGTAGGGGGCTTTGAGACCCAGTACTTC.

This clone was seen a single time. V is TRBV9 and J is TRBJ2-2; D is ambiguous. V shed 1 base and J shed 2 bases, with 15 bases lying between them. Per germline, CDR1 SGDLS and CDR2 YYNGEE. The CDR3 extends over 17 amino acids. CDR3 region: CASSVHRRKTNTGELFF. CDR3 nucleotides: TGTGCCAGCAGCGTACACAGACGCAAAACAAACACCGGGGAGCTGTTTTTT.

In DNA form, the CDR3 reads TGCGCCAGCAGCCAAGAAGGACAGATAGCTGGAAACACCATATATTTT. Translated, it gives CASSQEGQIAGNTIYF. This chain connects TRBV4-1 to TRBJ1-3, with D perhaps matching TRBD1 (6 bases). Germline CDR1 is MGHRA and CDR2 is YSYEKL. The V end was cut by 0 bases, the J end by 2 bases, with 11 bases between. This CDR3 contains 16 residues.

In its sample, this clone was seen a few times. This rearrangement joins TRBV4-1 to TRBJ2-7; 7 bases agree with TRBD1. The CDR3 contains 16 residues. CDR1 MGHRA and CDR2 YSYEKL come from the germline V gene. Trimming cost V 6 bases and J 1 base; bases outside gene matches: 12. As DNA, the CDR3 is TGCGCCAGCAGGCAGAGTGCGACAGGGTGGTCCTACGAGCAGTACTTC. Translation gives CASRQSATGWSYEQYF.

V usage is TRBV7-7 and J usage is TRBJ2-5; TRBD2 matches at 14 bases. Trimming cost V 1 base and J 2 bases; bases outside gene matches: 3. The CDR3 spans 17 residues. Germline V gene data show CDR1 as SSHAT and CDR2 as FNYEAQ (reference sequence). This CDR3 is CASSLDRLAGGQETQYF. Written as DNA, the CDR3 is TGTGCCAGCAGCTTAGATCGACTAGCGGGAGGGCAAGAGACCCAGTACTTC.

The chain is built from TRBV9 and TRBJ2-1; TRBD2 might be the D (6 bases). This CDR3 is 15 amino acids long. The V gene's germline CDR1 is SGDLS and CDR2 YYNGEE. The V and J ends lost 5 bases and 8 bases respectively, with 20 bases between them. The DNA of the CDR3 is TGTGCCAGCAGGGCTAGTCACACGAGGGAGGATGAGCAGTTCTTC. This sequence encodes CASRASHTREDEQFF.

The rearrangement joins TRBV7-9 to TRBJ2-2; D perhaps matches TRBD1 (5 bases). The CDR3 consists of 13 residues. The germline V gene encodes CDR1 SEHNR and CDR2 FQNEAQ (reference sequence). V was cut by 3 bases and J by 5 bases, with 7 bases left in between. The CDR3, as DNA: TGTGCCAGCAGCTTCAGGGTTACCGGGGAGCTGTTTTTT. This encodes CASSFRVTGELFF. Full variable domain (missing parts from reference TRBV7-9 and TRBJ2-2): DTGVSQNPRHKITKRGQNVTFRCDPISEHNRLYWYRQTLGQGPEFLTYFQNEAQLEKSRLLSDRFSAERPKGSFSTLEIQRTEQGDSAMYLCASSFRVTGELFFGEGSRLTVL.

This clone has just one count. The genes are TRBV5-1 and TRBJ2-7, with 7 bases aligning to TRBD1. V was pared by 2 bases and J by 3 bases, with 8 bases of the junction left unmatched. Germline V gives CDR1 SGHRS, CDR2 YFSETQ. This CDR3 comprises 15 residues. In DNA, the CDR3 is TGCGCCAGCAGCTTTTCCGGGACAGAGCACTACGAGCAGTACTTC. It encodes CASSFSGTEHYEQYF.